These T cell receptor beta chains were read from a single sample in a study of response to subunit inactivated influenza vaccine. Via MiXCR, TCRdb re-called the RT-PCR reads, giving one row per CDR3 protein. The sample holds hundreds of thousands of distinct CDR3 sequences; 14% are singletons and the top ten take 6% to 9.5%. The specimen was PBMCs from blood, collected approximately 15 days before vaccination. These receptors were collected from a man aged 45 to 65 who received an inactivated influenza vaccine. Each CDR3 is given with its conserved first and last residue. Fields, in order: clone size, V gene, J gene, D gene, CDR3 protein, CDR3 DNA. A D gene is named only where the DNA matches it firmly. The size of a clone is reported for some rows only, either as once, few or many, or as a class for expanded clones.

few,TRBV5-4,TRBJ2-5,NA,CASSAPGGRYETQYF,TGTGCCAGCAGCGCGCCGGGCGGCCGTTATGAGACCCAGTACTTC
few,TRBV20-1,TRBJ2-7,NA,CSASVGDFYSYEQYF,TGCAGTGCCTCCGTGGGGGACTTTTACTCCTACGAGCAGTACTTC
NA,TRBV3-1,TRBJ1-3,NA,CASSHSVRGSGNTIYF,TGTGCCAGCAGCCATTCCGTCAGGGGTTCTGGAAACACCATATATTTT
NA,TRBV27,TRBJ2-7,TRBD2,CASSYTASGGRYEQYF,TGTGCCAGCAGCTATACGGCTAGCGGAGGGCGCTACGAGCAGTACTTC
few,TRBV6-2/TRBV6-3,TRBJ2-5,NA,CASKSLGQETQYF,TGTGCCAGCAAGTCACTAGGGCAAGAGACCCAGTACTTC
NA,TRBV6-5,TRBJ2-1,TRBD2,CASSSAGGLDEQFF,TGTGCCAGCAGTTCCGCGGGGGGCCTTGATGAGCAGTTCTTC
NA,TRBV6-1,TRBJ1-5,NA,CASSPIGTGNQPQHF,TGTGCCAGCAGCCCGATCGGGACGGGCAATCAGCCCCAGCATTTT
NA,TRBV28,TRBJ2-3,TRBD2,CASSSPSGGADTQYF,TGTGCCAGCAGTTCCCCAAGCGGGGGGGCAGATACGCAGTATTTT
NA,TRBV12-3/TRBV12-4,TRBJ1-3,NA,CASRETFSGNTIYF,TGTGCCAGCAGGGAGACCTTCTCTGGAAACACCATATATTTT
NA,TRBV11-2,TRBJ2-7,NA,CASSPMGDPTYEQYF,TGTGCCAGCAGCCCCATGGGGGACCCCACCTACGAGCAGTACTTC